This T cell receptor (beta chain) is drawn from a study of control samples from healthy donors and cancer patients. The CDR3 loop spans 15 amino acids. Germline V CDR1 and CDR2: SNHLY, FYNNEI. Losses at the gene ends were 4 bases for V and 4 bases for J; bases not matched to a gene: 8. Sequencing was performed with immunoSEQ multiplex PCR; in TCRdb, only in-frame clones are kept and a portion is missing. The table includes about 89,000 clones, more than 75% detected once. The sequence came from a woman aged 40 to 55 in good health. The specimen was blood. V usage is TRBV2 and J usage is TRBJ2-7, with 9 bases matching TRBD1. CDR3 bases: TGTGCCAGCAGTGGCCGGGACAGGGTAGCTTACGAGCAGTACTTC. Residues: CASSGRDRVAYEQYF.